Described below is a single T cell receptor beta chain sequence and its context. This sample also contains other DNA sequences that code for the same CDR3. This CDR3 contains 13 residues. V shed 1 base and J shed 1 base, with 5 bases lying between them. Germline V gene sequence: CDR1 SGHRS, CDR2 YFSETQ. These data are taken from a study of cytomegalovirus exposure and HLA in healthy donors. 60 Vbeta and 13 Jbeta primers were used in PCR. Repertoires were generated with immunoSEQ multiplex PCR, while TCRdb's copy carries only in-frame clones and drops some. Of roughly 160,000 clones listed, approximately 83% were seen once; the top ten hold about 9.3%.

The chain uses TRBV5-1 and TRBJ1-1; a possible D gene is TRBD1 (5 bases). This sequence originates from a man aged 18-30 years in good health and CMV-seropositive. The material sequenced was PBMCs. This chain's CDR3 is CASSLTGNTEAFF. The CDR3 DNA sequence: TGCGCCAGCAGCTTGACAGGGAACACTGAAGCTTTCTTT.